This T cell receptor (beta chain) is from a study of CXCR3-negative and CXCR3-positive naive CD8 T cells. Findings of the study overall: Compared with CXCR3-negative naive cells, CXCR3-positive naive cells showed more hydrophobic TRB CDR3s. Relative to memory CD8+ cells, whose diversity was much lower, both naive subsets had comparably high diversity.

This CDR3 region has 11 residues. Within the CD8+ T cell compartment, naive cells were CD45RO-CCR7+CD27+CD95-. Worth noting for this clonotype: The target antigen is unknown.

Through 5' RACE with UMI labels, the TRB cDNA libraries were prepared. TCRdb reprocessed the 5' RACE reads and stores each CDR3 protein as one record, lacking DNA. Its table records over 55,000 distinct CDR3 sequences. The source material was naive CXCR3+ CD8+ T cells from blood. Indicated subset: CD45RO-CCR7+CD27+CD95- naive CD8+ T cells expressing CXCR3 (TNR3+). This TCR came from a human donor in good health. Some clones in this sample may be carry-over from other donors' samples. V gene TRBV12-3 or TRBV12-4 combines with J gene TRBJ1-2; absent DNA, TCRdb's TRBD1 call cannot be checked. CDR3 sequence: CASSLGQVHTF.